A selection of T cell receptor beta chains follows, all from one sample in a study of shared clonotypes between healthy human individuals. The table came from immunoSEQ multiplex PCR; TCRdb's copy has only in-frame clones and leaves some out. The sample lists 2 million to 2.5 million clones, approximately 94% occurring once. Sequencing used naive CD4+ T cells sorted from blood. The receptors were gathered from a man younger than 35 in good health. Both conserved end residues are part of each CDR3. The D gene is left open where the match is weak. Clone size is stated in some rows and not others, as once, few, many or a class when expanded.

J | size | length | D | V | DNA | CDR3
TRBJ1-2 | . | 11 | . | TRBV29-1 | TGCAGCGTTGCCCTTAACTATGGCTACACCTTC | CSVALNYGYTF
TRBJ2-1 | . | 14 | TRBD2 | TRBV5-1 | TGCGCCAGCAGCCCCTCCCTCGGGAGGAGTGAGCAGTTCTTC | CASSPSLGRSEQFF
TRBJ1-2 | . | 14 | . | TRBV2 | TGTGCCAGCAGCGATACCAGGAACTGGGATGGCTACACCTTC | CASSDTRNWDGYTF
TRBJ1-4 | . | 13 | . | TRBV29-1 | TGCAGCGTTGAGGACTCGATTAATGAAAAACTGTTTTTT | CSVEDSINEKLFF
TRBJ1-2 | . | 15 | . | TRBV5-1 | TGCGCCAGCAGCTTCGCATTACAGGGCCTCTATGGCTACACCTTC | CASSFALQGLYGYTF
TRBJ2-2 | . | 12 | . | TRBV7-2 | TGTGCCAGCAGCTTCCCCCCCGGGGAGCTGTTTTTT | CASSFPPGELFF
TRBJ1-5 | . | 13 | . | TRBV6-5 | TGTGCCAGCAGCCCGGAAAGTAATCAGCCCCAGCATTTT | CASSPESNQPQHF
TRBJ1-5 | . | 15 | TRBD1 | TRBV2 | TGTGCCAGCAGTGGGGACAGAGACGGCACTCAGCCCCAGCATTTT | CASSGDRDGTQPQHF
TRBJ2-7 | . | 12 | TRBD1 | TRBV6-5 | TGTGCCTTCTGGACAGGGTCATACGAGCAGTACTTC | CAFWTGSYEQYF
TRBJ1-2 | . | 14 | . | TRBV5-4 | TGTGCCAGCAGCTTGGTAGGGGCGAACTATGGCTACACCTTC | CASSLVGANYGYTF
TRBJ1-6 | . | 13 | . | TRBV5-4 | TGTGCCAGCAGCTTTGGCCAGCCCTCACCCCTCCACTTT | CASSFGQPSPLHF
TRBJ1-4 | . | 14 | . | TRBV6-6 | TGTGCCAGCAGTTCGCAGGGGCGCTTGCCAAAACTGTTTTTT | CASSSQGRLPKLFF
TRBJ2-1 | . | 15 | TRBD2 | TRBV9 | TGTGCCAGCAGCGTACTAGCGGAGTCCTACAATGAGCAGTTCTTC | CASSVLAESYNEQFF
TRBJ2-2 | . | 16 | TRBD2 | TRBV19 | TGTGCCAGTAGAAACCCTAGCGGCCCTACCACCGGGGAGCTGTTTTTT | CASRNPSGPTTGELFF
TRBJ1-1 | once | 15 | . | TRBV11-2 | TGTGCCAGCAGCCGAGAGTGGGTTGGGAACACTGAAGCTTTCTTT | CASSREWVGNTEAFF
TRBJ2-7 | . | 14 | TRBD2 | TRBV5-1 | TGCGCCAGCAGCTTGGAAGCGGGAGGAAGAGAGCAGTACTTC | CASSLEAGGREQYF
TRBJ2-3 | . | 11 | . | TRBV5-1 | TGCGCCAGCAGCTTCGTAGATACGCAGTATTTT | CASSFVDTQYF
TRBJ2-5 | . | 14 | TRBD2 | TRBV11-2 | TGTGCCAGCAGCTCTAGCGGGGGGCGGCAGACCCAGTACTTC | CASSSSGGRQTQYF
TRBJ2-5 | . | 14 | . | TRBV9 | TGTGCCAGCAGCGTAGGGACATTACAAGAGACCCAGTACTTC | CASSVGTLQETQYF
TRBJ2-3 | once | 16 | TRBD1 | TRBV7-3 | TGTGCCAGCAGCTTAAACCCTGGGACAGCCACAGATACGCAGTATTTT | CASSLNPGTATDTQYF
TRBJ2-7 | . | 14 | . | TRBV10-3 | TGTGCCATCAGTGAGATACGAAGCTCCTACGAGCAGTACTTC | CAISEIRSSYEQYF
TRBJ1-6 | . | 15 | . | TRBV5-6 | TGTGCCAGCAGCTTGGGGACCGCCTTAGGGTCACCCCTCCACTTT | CASSLGTALGSPLHF
TRBJ1-2 | . | 14 | . | TRBV27 | TGTGCCAGCAGTTTTGGGCAGGGCTTCTATGGCTACACCTTC | CASSFGQGFYGYTF
TRBJ1-2 | . | 15 | TRBD1 | TRBV7-2 | TGTGCCAGCAGCCCCCGGACAGGGAGCTCAGGAGGCTACACCTTC | CASSPRTGSSGGYTF
TRBJ2-7 | . | 14 | TRBD2 | TRBV6-1 | TGTGCCAGCAGTGAAGCCGGGGGGTGGTACGAGCAGTACTTC | CASSEAGGWYEQYF
TRBJ2-7 | . | 11 | . | TRBV6-5 | TGTGCCAGCAACCGTGGGGGGGAGCAGTACTTC | CASNRGGEQYF
TRBJ2-7 | . | 15 | . | TRBV28 | TGTGCCAGCAGTTTATTGGACAGTCTCTCCTACGAGCAGTACTTC | CASSLLDSLSYEQYF
TRBJ1-6 | . | 14 | . | TRBV18 | TGTGCCAGCTCACCCAAGTCCTATAATTCACCCCTCCACTTT | CASSPKSYNSPLHF
TRBJ1-2 | . | 12 | . | TRBV30 | TGTGCCTTATGGACAGAACCATATGGCTACACCTTC | CALWTEPYGYTF
TRBJ1-4 | . | 16 | . | TRBV4-3 | TGCGCCAGCAGCCAAGATCTTGGGACGGGTAATGAAAAACTGTTTTTT | CASSQDLGTGNEKLFF
TRBJ1-5 | . | 14 | . | TRBV19 | TGTGCCAGTACCAACCTGGGGGGGGGCCAGCCCCAGCATTTT | CASTNLGGGQPQHF
TRBJ1-5 | . | 17 | TRBD1 | TRBV4-3 | TGCGCCAGCAGCCAAGATCCGGCGGGACAGGGCGGGCAGCCCCAGCATTTT | CASSQDPAGQGGQPQHF
TRBJ2-1 | . | 12 | . | TRBV10-3 | TGTGCCATCAGGCGGGCTAGCCGAGAGCAGTTCTTC | CAIRRASREQFF
TRBJ1-1 | . | 15 | . | TRBV6-1 | TGTGCCAGCAGTGGGGGGCACCAGGGGAACACTGAAGCTTTCTTT | CASSGGHQGNTEAFF
TRBJ2-3 | . | 16 | . | TRBV7-9 | TGTGCCAGCAGCTTAGTTGTCGGGGTAGGCACAGATACGCAGTATTTT | CASSLVVGVGTDTQYF
TRBJ1-1 | . | 14 | . | TRBV25-1 | TGTGCCAGCAGTGAAGTGAGTTCCACTTCCGGGCCTTTCTTT | CASSEVSSTSGPFF
TRBJ2-7 | . | 14 | . | TRBV29-1 | TGCAGCGTTGGGAAGGCACCACCATGGGGCGAGCAGTACTTC | CSVGKAPPWGEQYF
TRBJ1-6 | . | 16 | TRBD1 | TRBV5-5 | TGTGCCAGCAGCCCAACCCCGGGACAGGGTCGTTCACCCCTCCACTTT | CASSPTPGQGRSPLHF
TRBJ2-2 | . | 16 | TRBD2 | TRBV5-4 | TGTGCCAGCAGCCCGGGGACTAGCGGGGGGGCCGGGGAGCTGTTTTTT | CASSPGTSGGAGELFF
TRBJ2-3 | . | 16 | TRBD2 | TRBV6-6 | TGTGCCAGCAGTTACTTCGGGGGGACGGGCACAGATACGCAGTATTTT | CASSYFGGTGTDTQYF
TRBJ1-5 | . | 13 | . | TRBV2 | TGTGCCAGCAATGGGCAGACTAATCAGCCCCAGCATTTT | CASNGQTNQPQHF
TRBJ2-7 | . | 16 | TRBD2 | TRBV28 | TGTGCCAGCAGTTTCCCGACTAGCGGGGTATTCTACGAGCAGTACTTC | CASSFPTSGVFYEQYF
TRBJ2-2 | . | 15 | . | TRBV6-1 | TGTGCCAGCAGTGAAGGCGTCAGGGGAACCGGGGAGCTGTTTTTT | CASSEGVRGTGELFF
TRBJ2-1 | once | 16 | TRBD2 | TRBV6-5 | TGTGCCAGCAGTTACTTCGGACTAGCGGGAGGATACGAGCAGTTCTTC | CASSYFGLAGGYEQFF
TRBJ1-1 | . | 14 | . | TRBV7-6 | TGTGCCAGCAGCTTCCCAGACATGAACACTGAAGCTTTCTTT | CASSFPDMNTEAFF
TRBJ2-7 | . | 14 | . | TRBV9 | TGTGCCAGCAGCGTAGAGGGCACTTCCTACGAGCAGTACTTC | CASSVEGTSYEQYF
TRBJ2-7 | few | 15 | TRBD2 | TRBV7-9 | TGTGCCAGCAGCCCAAGCGGGGACTCCCCCTACGAGCAGTACTTC | CASSPSGDSPYEQYF